This T cell receptor (beta chain) appears in the sequencing data of a study of cytomegalovirus exposure and HLA in healthy donors. The study, taken as a whole, reports: For presence/absence analyses, sequencing depth was assumed to be roughly uniform across donors. Later analysis revealed greater clonal expansion in HLA-associated TCR beta chains than in equally common others. Several V segments, TRBV6-2 and TRBV6-3 among them, could not be told apart and were dropped. Generally TCR sequences proved uncommon, though certain public TCRs appeared in numerous donors.

V lost 0 bases, J lost 0 bases, and 11 bases lay in between. Looked up from germline, CDR1 is SGHAT and CDR2 is FQNNGV. This CDR3 is built from 16 residues. Concerning this clone: Its antigen is still unknown.

The PCR was carried out with 60 Vbeta primers and 13 Jbeta primers. The table came from immunoSEQ multiplex PCR; TCRdb's copy has only in-frame clones and leaves some out. This sample has roughly 120,000 clones, with about two thirds found just once. Sequencing was done on a sample of PBMCs. The chain links TRBV11-2 to TRBJ1-1; D gene uncertain. This clonotype was obtained from a woman in her 70s in good health and CMV-seropositive. The DNA of the CDR3 is TGTGCCAGCAGCTTAGAACCAGGCTCGATGAACACTGAAGCTTTCTTT. This gives the protein CASSLEPGSMNTEAFF.